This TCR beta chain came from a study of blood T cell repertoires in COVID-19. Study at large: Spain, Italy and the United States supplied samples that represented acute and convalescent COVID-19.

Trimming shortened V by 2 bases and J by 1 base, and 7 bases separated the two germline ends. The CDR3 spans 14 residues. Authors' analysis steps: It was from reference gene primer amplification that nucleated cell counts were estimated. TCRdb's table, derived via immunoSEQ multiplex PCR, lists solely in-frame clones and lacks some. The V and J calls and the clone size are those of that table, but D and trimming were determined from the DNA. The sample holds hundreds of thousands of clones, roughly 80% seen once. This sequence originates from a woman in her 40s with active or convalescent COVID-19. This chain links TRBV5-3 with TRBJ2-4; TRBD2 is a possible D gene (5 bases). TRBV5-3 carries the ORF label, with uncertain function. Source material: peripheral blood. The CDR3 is CARSFRGAKNIQYF. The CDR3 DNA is TGTGCCAGAAGCTTTCGCGGGGCCAAAAACATTCAGTACTTC.